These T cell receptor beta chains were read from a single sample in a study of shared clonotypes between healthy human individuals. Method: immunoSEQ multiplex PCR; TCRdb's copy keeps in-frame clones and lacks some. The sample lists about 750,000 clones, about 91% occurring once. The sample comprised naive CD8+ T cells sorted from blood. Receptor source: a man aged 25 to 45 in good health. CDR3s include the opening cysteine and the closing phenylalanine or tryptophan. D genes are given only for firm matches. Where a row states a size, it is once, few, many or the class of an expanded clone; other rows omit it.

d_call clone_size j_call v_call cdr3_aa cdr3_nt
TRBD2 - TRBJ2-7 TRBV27 CASSLTLAGPGDEQYF TGTGCCAGCAGCCTCACACTAGCGGGGCCCGGAGACGAGCAGTACTTC
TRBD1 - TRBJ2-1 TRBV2 CASNPTRDRARDNEQFF TGTGCCAGCAATCCGACTCGGGACAGGGCAAGGGACAATGAGCAGTTCTTC
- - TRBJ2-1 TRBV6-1 CASSERDRNNEQFF TGTGCCAGCAGTGAAAGGGACCGCAACAATGAGCAGTTCTTC
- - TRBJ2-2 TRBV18 CASSPDPGELFF TGTGCCAGCTCACCAGACCCCGGGGAGCTGTTTTTT
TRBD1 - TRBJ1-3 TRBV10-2 CASTTGTGEDTIYF TGCGCCTCGACAACCGGGACAGGGGAAGACACCATATATTTT
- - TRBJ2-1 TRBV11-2 CASSWDFYNEQFF TGTGCCAGCAGCTGGGACTTTTACAATGAGCAGTTCTTC
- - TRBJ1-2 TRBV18 CASSPGPNYGYTF TGTGCCAGCTCGCCCGGTCCTAACTATGGCTACACCTTC
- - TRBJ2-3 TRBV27 CASSTGYGTDTQYF TGTGCCAGCAGTACCGGGTATGGCACAGATACGCAGTATTTT
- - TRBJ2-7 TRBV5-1 CASSSYRDEQYF TGCGCCAGCAGCTCCTACAGGGACGAGCAGTACTTC
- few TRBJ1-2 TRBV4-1 CASSQWANDGVNYGYTF TGCGCCAGCAGCCAATGGGCTAATGACGGGGTAAACTATGGCTACACCTTC
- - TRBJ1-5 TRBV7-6 CASSLASDNQPQHF TGTGCCAGCAGCTTAGCGTCGGACAATCAGCCCCAGCATTTT
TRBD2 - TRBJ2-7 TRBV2 CASTGDRTSGSTEQYF TGTGCCAGCACAGGGGATCGGACTAGCGGCAGCACCGAGCAGTACTTC
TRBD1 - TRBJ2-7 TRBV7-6 CASSVDRGSGQSYEQYF TGTGCCAGCAGCGTAGACAGGGGATCCGGACAAAGCTACGAGCAGTACTTC
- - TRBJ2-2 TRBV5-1 CASSPMGEKWTGELFF TGCGCCAGCAGCCCCATGGGCGAGAAGTGGACCGGGGAGCTGTTTTTT
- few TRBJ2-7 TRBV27 CASSLSPDSYEQYF TGTGCCAGCAGTTTATCCCCCGACTCCTACGAGCAGTACTTC
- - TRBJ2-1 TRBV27 CASSLSTGRGYNEQFF TGTGCCAGCAGTTTATCTACAGGTAGAGGCTACAATGAGCAGTTCTTC
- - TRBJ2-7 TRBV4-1 CASSQDRQGGYEQYF TGCGCCAGCAGCCAAGACCGGCAGGGGGGATACGAGCAGTACTTC
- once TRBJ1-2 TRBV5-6 CASSTTENYGYTF TGTGCCAGCAGCACTACAGAAAACTATGGCTACACCTTC
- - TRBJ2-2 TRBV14 CAGSQLNRDREELFF TGTGCCGGCAGCCAACTAAACCGGGACCGTGAGGAGCTGTTTTTT
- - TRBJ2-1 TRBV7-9 CASSWEAPEQFF TGTGCCAGCAGCTGGGAGGCCCCTGAGCAGTTCTTC
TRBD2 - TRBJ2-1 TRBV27 CASSLSKGTSVYNEQFF TGTGCCAGCAGTTTATCGAAGGGGACTAGCGTCTACAATGAGCAGTTCTTC
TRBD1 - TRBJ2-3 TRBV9 CASSVTQGAADTQYF TGTGCCAGCAGCGTAACACAGGGGGCTGCAGATACGCAGTATTTT
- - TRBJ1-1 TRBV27 CASSLDRKNTEAFF TGTGCCAGCAGTTTGGACAGAAAGAACACTGAAGCTTTCTTT
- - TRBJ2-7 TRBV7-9 CASSSGTEQYF TGTGCCAGCAGCTCAGGTACCGAGCAGTACTTC
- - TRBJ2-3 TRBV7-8 CASSPGRVSGGTDTQYF TGTGCCAGCAGCCCGGGGCGAGTATCGGGAGGCACAGATACGCAGTATTTT
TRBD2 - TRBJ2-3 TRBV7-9 CAARTSGTTDTQYF TGTGCCGCCCGGACTAGCGGGACTACAGATACGCAGTATTTT
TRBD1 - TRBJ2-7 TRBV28 CASSFNRGPSLYEQYF TGTGCCAGCAGTTTTAACAGGGGCCCGAGCCTCTACGAGCAGTACTTC
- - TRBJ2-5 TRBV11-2 CASSLGPAQQETQYF TGTGCCAGCAGCTTAGGTCCAGCCCAACAAGAGACCCAGTACTTC